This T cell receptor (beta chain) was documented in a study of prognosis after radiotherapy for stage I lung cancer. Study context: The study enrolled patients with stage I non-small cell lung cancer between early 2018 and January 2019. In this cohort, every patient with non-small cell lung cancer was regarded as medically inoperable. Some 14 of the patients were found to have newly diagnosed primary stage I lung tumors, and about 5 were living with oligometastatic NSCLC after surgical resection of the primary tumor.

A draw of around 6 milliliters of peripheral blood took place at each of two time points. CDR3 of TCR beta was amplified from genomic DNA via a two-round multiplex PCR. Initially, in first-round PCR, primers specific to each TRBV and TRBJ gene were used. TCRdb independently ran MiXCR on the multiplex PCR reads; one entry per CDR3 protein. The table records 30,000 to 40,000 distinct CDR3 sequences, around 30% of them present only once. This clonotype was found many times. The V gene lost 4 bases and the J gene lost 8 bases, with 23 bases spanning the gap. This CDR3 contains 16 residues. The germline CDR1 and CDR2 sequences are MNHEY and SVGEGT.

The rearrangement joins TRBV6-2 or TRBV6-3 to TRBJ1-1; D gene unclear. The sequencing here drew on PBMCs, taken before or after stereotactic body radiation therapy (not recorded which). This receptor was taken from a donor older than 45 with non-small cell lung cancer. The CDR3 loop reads CASSFILKPHRREAFF. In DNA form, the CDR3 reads TGTGCCAGCAGTTTCATACTAAAGCCCCACCGTAGGGAAGCTTTCTTT.